These T cell receptor beta chains were read from a single sample in a study of blood T cell repertoires in COVID-19. Assay: immunoSEQ multiplex PCR; the TCRdb copy retains only in-frame clones and omits some. This table holds fewer than 100,000 clones, 79% found once. The sequenced sample consisted of peripheral blood. These receptor sequences come from a human donor in a cohort sampled during active COVID-19. CDR3s include the opening cysteine and the closing phenylalanine or tryptophan. D genes are given only for firm matches. Clone size is stated in some rows and not others, as once, few, many or a class when expanded.

clone size	V gene	J gene	D gene	CDR3 DNA	CDR3 protein
few	TRBV2	TRBJ1-4	.	TGTGCCAGCAGTCAACGGAGGGGACGCGAAAAACTGTTTTTT	CASSQRRGREKLFF
.	TRBV9	TRBJ1-1	.	TGTGCCAGCAGCCGGGGACAGAACACTGAAGCTTTCTTT	CASSRGQNTEAFF
.	TRBV19	TRBJ1-2	.	TGTGCCAGTACTTCATTGGGGGCATCGTATGGCTACACCTTC	CASTSLGASYGYTF
.	TRBV5-5	TRBJ1-2	.	TGTGCCAGCAGCCCGGACAGTAACTATGGCTACACCTTC	CASSPDSNYGYTF
.	TRBV2	TRBJ2-5	TRBD2	TGTGCCAGCAGTGATATCAGGGGACTAGCGGGCTGGGAGACCCAGTACTTC	CASSDIRGLAGWETQYF
.	TRBV4-3	TRBJ2-7	.	TGCGCCAGCAGCCAAGACGGTGGGACAACCTCCTACGAGCAGTACTTC	CASSQDGGTTSYEQYF
.	TRBV6-5	TRBJ1-5	TRBD1	TGTGCCAGCAGGCGACAGGGGGCCAATCAGCCCCAGCATTTT	CASRRQGANQPQHF
.	TRBV6-1	TRBJ1-1	.	TGTGCCAGCAGTGAAGCCCAGGGGCGAATGAACACTGAAGCTTTCTTT	CASSEAQGRMNTEAFF
few	TRBV5-1	TRBJ2-2	.	TGCGCCAGCAGCTTTCTAGACACCGGGGAGCTGTTTTTT	CASSFLDTGELFF
.	TRBV15	TRBJ2-6	TRBD1	TGTGCCACCAGCAGAGGGCCCGGACAGGGCTTCGGGGCCAACGTCCTGACTTTC	CATSRGPGQGFGANVLTF
.	TRBV28	TRBJ1-5	.	TGTGCCAGCAGGGGGGTGTTGGGGGCCCTTGGTCAGCCCCAGCATTTT	CASRGVLGALGQPQHF
once	TRBV28	TRBJ2-1	TRBD2	TGTGCCAGCGGGACGGCTCGCGGGAGGGCCAGGGAGCAGTTCTTC	CASGTARGRAREQFF
.	TRBV15	TRBJ1-2	TRBD1	TGTGCCACCAGCAGGGAAGGACAGGGCGGGTATGGCTACACCTTC	CATSREGQGGYGYTF
once	TRBV21-1	TRBJ2-5	.	TGTGCCAGCAGCAAAGGGAGGACTAGCGGAGCCCAAGAGACCCAGTACTTC	CASSKGRTSGAQETQYF
.	TRBV27	TRBJ2-2	TRBD2	TGTGCCAGCAGAAGATTAGCGGGAGGGCCTCCCGGGGAGCTGTTTTTT	CASRRLAGGPPGELFF
.	TRBV5-1	TRBJ2-5	.	TGCGCCAGCAGCCTCCACGGTACGGGAGAGGAAGAGACCCAGTACTTC	CASSLHGTGEEETQYF
.	TRBV24-1	TRBJ2-7	.	TGTGCCACCAGTGATGAAACCAAGAGCTACGAGCAGTACTTC	CATSDETKSYEQYF
many	TRBV5-1	TRBJ1-1	TRBD1	TGCGCCAGCAGCTTGACCACAGGGGGCCCCTTGAACACTGAAGCTTTCTTT	CASSLTTGGPLNTEAFF
few	TRBV6-1	TRBJ2-7	.	TGTGCCAGCAGTGAAGCGGAGGGTTTGGTATGGGACGGAAGCTACGAGCAGTACTTC	CASSEAEGLVWDGSYEQYF
.	TRBV19	TRBJ2-6	.	TGTGCCAGTAGGCCGTCCGCGTCTGGGGCCAACGTCCTGACTTTC	CASRPSASGANVLTF
few	TRBV30	TRBJ2-2	.	TGTGCCTGGAGTGTACAGACGACCGGGGAGCTGTTTTTT	CAWSVQTTGELFF
.	TRBV14	TRBJ2-7	.	TGTGCCAGCAGCCAAGATCGGTGGGCCGAGCAGTACTTC	CASSQDRWAEQYF
.	TRBV11-3	TRBJ1-3	.	TGTGCCAGCAGCTCGGGATTTGGAAACACCATATATTTT	CASSSGFGNTIYF
many	TRBV5-4	TRBJ1-6	.	TGTGCCAGCAGTTACGGGAGTCCCTATAATTCACCCCTCCACTTT	CASSYGSPYNSPLHF
.	TRBV28	TRBJ2-7	TRBD1	TGTGCCAGCAGTAACTACGGGGACAGATACTACGAGCAGTACTTC	CASSNYGDRYYEQYF
.	TRBV18	TRBJ1-4	TRBD1	TGTGCCAGCTCACCACCCGTACAGGGGATCGCTAATGAAAAACTGTTTTTT	CASSPPVQGIANEKLFF
.	TRBV11-2	TRBJ1-2	.	TGTGCCAGCAGCTTAGGGGAGGGCTATGGCTACACCTTC	CASSLGEGYGYTF
.	TRBV7-9	TRBJ2-3	TRBD2	TGTGCCAGCAGCTTAGGACTAGCGGGAGATACGCAGTATTTT	CASSLGLAGDTQYF
.	TRBV9	TRBJ2-2	.	TGTGCCAGCAGCGTAGGGAACAGGCAGAACACCGGGGAGCTGTTTTTT	CASSVGNRQNTGELFF
.	TRBV29-1	TRBJ2-3	TRBD2	TGCAGCGTTGCCGGGACTAGCGGGAGGGATTGGACCACAGATACGCAGTATTTT	CSVAGTSGRDWTTDTQYF
.	TRBV11-1	TRBJ2-1	.	TGTGCCAGCAGCTTAGACAGGTCAGGGGAGCAGTTCTTC	CASSLDRSGEQFF
.	TRBV5-1	TRBJ2-2	TRBD2	TGCGCCAGCAGCTTGGGTAGCGGGAGGCGTAAGGACACCGGGGAGCTGTTTTTT	CASSLGSGRRKDTGELFF
.	TRBV25-1	TRBJ1-6	.	TGTGCCAGCAGCACCAACACAGGGTTTTTGAATTCACCCCTCCACTTT	CASSTNTGFLNSPLHF
.	TRBV3-1/TRBV3-2	TRBJ2-3	TRBD2	TGTGCCAGCAGCCAGGGAGCGGGAGTGGTAGATACGCAGTATTTT	CASSQGAGVVDTQYF
many	TRBV12-5	TRBJ1-5	TRBD1	TGTGCTAGTGGTTTGGGGACAGGGCAGCCCCAGCATTTT	CASGLGTGQPQHF
.	TRBV19	TRBJ2-7	.	TGTGCCAGTTCCCCCTCCGCAGGAGGAACCTACGAGCAGTACTTC	CASSPSAGGTYEQYF
.	TRBV4-2	TRBJ2-7	TRBD1	TGTGCCAGCAGCCAAGTGGGACAGGGGGACCACGAGCAGTACTTC	CASSQVGQGDHEQYF
.	TRBV6-2/TRBV6-3	TRBJ2-1	TRBD2	TGTGCCAGCAGTTTTAGCGGGTCCGGCTATGAGCAGTTCTTC	CASSFSGSGYEQFF
.	TRBV2	TRBJ1-4	.	TGTGCCAGCAGTGAACAAGCGGGGACCACAACTAATGAAAAACTGTTTTTT	CASSEQAGTTTNEKLFF
.	TRBV5-4	TRBJ1-1	TRBD1	TGTGCCAGCAGCCTGGACAGGGGCACTGAAGCTTTCTTT	CASSLDRGTEAFF
.	TRBV7-6	TRBJ2-3	.	TGTGCCAGCAGCTCCGGACAAGACACAGATACGCAGTATTTT	CASSSGQDTDTQYF
.	TRBV9	TRBJ1-5	TRBD1	TGTGCCAGCAGCGTAGAAGGGGGCCCCCAGCATTTT	CASSVEGGPQHF